Each of the 20 T cell receptor beta chains below was sequenced from the same sample in a study of T-cell memory formation after mild COVID-19. MiXCR, applied by TCRdb to the 5' RACE reads, yields one record per CDR3 protein. The top ten hold around an eighth of the sample, which has around 370,000 distinct CDR3 sequences, around 21% seen once. Sample: PBMCs or a T cell subset sorted from them (not recorded which). These receptors originate from an adult woman who had mild COVID-19 (a few samples of this study predate the infection). Cell type and time point are not known.

This clonotype was seen a handful of times. The chain combines TRBV20-1 with TRBJ2-1; D perhaps matches TRBD1 (6 bases). The CDR3 extends over 13 amino acids. V was shortened by 6 bases and J by 4 bases, with 13 bases between the two germline ends. Germline V lookup: CDR1 DFQATT, CDR2 SNEGSKA (reference sequence). The CDR3 DNA follows: TGCAGTGCGCCACAGGGCCAGTACAATGAGCAGTTCTTC. It is translated as CSAPQGQYNEQFF.

The chain employs TRBV5-1 and TRBJ2-1; tentatively, D is TRBD2 (6 bases). V gave up 0 bases and J gave up 5 bases, with 15 bases separating them. CDR3 length: 16 amino acids. CDR1 SGHRS and CDR2 YFSETQ come from the germline V gene. In DNA, the CDR3 is TGCGCCAGCAGCTTGGACGGCGGCGGGGCAAACAATGAGCAGTTCTTC. Its translation is CASSLDGGGANNEQFF.

This chain links TRBV7-3 with TRBJ1-5, with TRBD1 matching over 8 bases. The ends lost 5 bases at V and 0 bases at J; junction bases unmatched: 9. Germline values: CDR1 SGHTA, CDR2 FQGTGA. This CDR3 has 17 amino acids. The CDR3 bases are TGTGCCAGCAGCCCCTCCCGGACAGGGTATAGCAATCAGCCCCAGCATTTT. This sequence encodes CASSPSRTGYSNQPQHF.

This clonotype has only a few counts. This chain connects TRBV4-2 to TRBJ2-7; TRBD2 matches 8 bases. CDR1 LGHNA and CDR2 YNFKEQ come from the germline V gene. Trimming took 0 bases from V and 6 from J; bases not matched to a gene: 7. The CDR3 is 15 residues long. The CDR3 protein is CASSQERAGAAEQYF. The DNA for the CDR3 is TGTGCCAGCAGCCAAGAGAGAGCGGGAGCCGCCGAGCAGTACTTC.

This clonotype has a handful of counts. The chain employs TRBV5-1 and TRBJ2-3; tentative D call: TRBD2 (6 bases). The germline gives CDR1 SGHRS, CDR2 YFSETQ. V dropped 4 bases and J dropped 2 bases, with 14 bases sitting between them. CDR3 length equals 15 residues. The CDR3 reads CASSRWDSVTDTQYF. CDR3 coding DNA: TGCGCCAGCAGCCGGTGGGACTCCGTCACAGATACGCAGTATTTT.

This chain uses TRBV5-6 with TRBJ2-4; D possibly corresponds to TRBD1 (6 bases). The V end was cut by 4 bases, the J end by 0 bases, with 11 bases between. The CDR3 sequence is 15 residues long. Germline loops: CDR1 SGHDT, CDR2 YYEEEE. As DNA, the CDR3 is TGTGCCAGCAGCGAGGGACACCTAGCCAAAAACATTCAGTACTTC. Its translation is CASSEGHLAKNIQYF.

This chain joins TRBV19 and TRBJ1-1; D might be TRBD1 (5 bases). The CDR3 contains 14 residues. Deletions cut 3 bases from V and 4 bases from J, with 12 bases between. CDR1 and CDR2 from the germline V gene are LNHDA and SQIVND (reference sequence). CDR3 residues: CASSIRGAPTEAFF. The DNA of the CDR3 is TGTGCCAGTAGTATCCGAGGGGCGCCCACTGAAGCTTTCTTT.

The rearrangement links TRBV27 to TRBJ1-2, with D perhaps matching TRBD1 (6 bases). The germline V gene encodes CDR1 MNHEY and CDR2 SMNVEV (reference sequence). The CDR3 spans 14 residues. The ends were cut back, 6 bases at V and 4 bases at J, with 15 bases in the middle. CDR3 region: CASRTSQGTYGYTF. CDR3 in DNA: TGTGCCAGCAGGACCTCACAGGGTACCTATGGCTACACCTTC.

In its sample, this clonotype was seen a few times. The chain joins TRBV18 to TRBJ2-7, with 8 bases fitting TRBD2. CDR1 KGHSH and CDR2 LQKENI come from the germline V gene. V was pared by 5 bases and J by 7 bases, with 4 bases of the junction left unmatched. The CDR3 has 12 residues. The CDR3 nucleotides are TGTGCCAGCTCAGTTGCGGGGGGAGAGCAGTACTTC. Translating gives CASSVAGGEQYF.

This rearrangement joins TRBV14 to TRBJ2-2; the match to TRBD1 covers 7 bases. This CDR3 region has 13 residues. V gave up 6 bases and J gave up 6 bases; unmatched junction bases: 4. The germline CDR1 and CDR2 sequences are SGHDN and FVKESK. The CDR3 here is CASRFTGAGELFF. For the CDR3, the DNA is TGTGCCAGCAGATTCACAGGGGCCGGGGAGCTGTTTTTT.

This clonotype turned up a few times. The V call is TRBV12-3 or TRBV12-4, the J call TRBJ2-7; D might be TRBD2 (6 bases). The CDR3 contains 15 residues. Trimming stripped 2 bases from V and 6 bases from J, with 17 bases between. CDR3 bases: TGTGCCAGCAGTTTATCGAGTGCCGCGGGGCGCGAGCAGTACTTC. This encodes CASSLSSAAGREQYF.

This clonotype was detected a few times. The chain is built from TRBV11-2 and TRBJ2-1; D gene unclear. CDR1 and CDR2 (germline): SGHAT, FQNNGV. V lost 1 base, J lost 1 base, and 11 bases lay in between. This CDR3 is 16 amino acids long. In DNA, the CDR3 is TGTGCCAGCAGCTTAGTAGGGCAGCAGTCCTACAATGAGCAGTTCTTC. Translation gives CASSLVGQQSYNEQFF.

This chain uses TRBV6-1 with TRBJ2-5; D is ambiguous. The length of the CDR3 is 14 residues. Germline V gives CDR1 MNHNS, CDR2 SASEGT. V lost 2 bases and J 7 bases, leaving 14 bases between the germline ends. The CDR3: CASSEMVNSRTQYF. CDR3 sequence (DNA): TGTGCCAGCAGTGAAATGGTTAACTCCAGGACCCAGTACTTC.

This clonotype was picked up a small number of times. J is TRBJ1-1 and V is TRBV9; no reliable D call. The CDR3 runs to 14 residues. The germline V gene has CDR1 SGDLS and CDR2 YYNGEE. V gave up 3 bases and J gave up 2 bases, with 11 bases separating them. In DNA, the CDR3 is TGTGCCAGCAGCGCGGACGGGTCTAACACTGAAGCTTTCTTT. This encodes CASSADGSNTEAFF.

This chain links TRBV20-1 with TRBJ2-5; 10 bases are a match to TRBD2. V lost 3 bases, J lost 2 bases, and 6 bases stayed unmatched. CDR1 is DFQATT, CDR2 SNEGSKA, per germline (reference sequence). The CDR3 sequence is 15 residues long. CDR3 DNA sequence: TGCAGTGCTAGTGGGCTAGCGGGAGCGCAAGAGACCCAGTACTTC. Translating gives CSASGLAGAQETQYF.

The table lists this clonotype with a few counts. The J gene is TRBJ1-1, the V gene TRBV9, with unresolved D. Germline values: CDR1 SGDLS, CDR2 YYNGEE. Trimming stripped 0 bases from V and 1 base from J, with 10 bases between. This CDR3 has 15 amino acids. The CDR3 protein is CASSVGHSTNTEAFF. As DNA, the CDR3 is TGTGCCAGCAGCGTAGGACATTCTACGAACACTGAAGCTTTCTTT.

The genes are TRBV7-9 and TRBJ2-2, with a tentative D call TRBD1 (6 bases). The CDR3 sequence is 16 residues long. The V end was cut by 5 bases, the J end by 2 bases, with 15 bases between. Germline CDR1 reads SEHNR; CDR2 reads FQNEAQ (reference sequence). CDR3 protein: CASSPTGHLNTGELFF. Here the CDR3 DNA reads TGTGCCAGCAGCCCCACGGGACACCTTAACACCGGGGAGCTGTTTTTT.

The chain is built from TRBV18 and TRBJ2-2; D is perhaps TRBD2 (6 bases). This CDR3 is built from 14 residues. Deletions cut 6 bases from V and 5 bases from J, with 13 bases between. In germline, CDR1 is KGHSH, CDR2 LQKENI. CDR3 nucleotide sequence: TGTGCCAGCTCCCAGGCTCGGGAGACCGGGGAGCTGTTTTTT. Encoded protein: CASSQARETGELFF.

This clonotype was observed a handful of times. This chain uses TRBV10-3 with TRBJ2-7, with a weak D call TRBD1 (6 bases). This CDR3 contains 15 residues. V lost 4 bases and J 5 bases, leaving 18 bases between the germline ends. CDR1 is ENHRY, CDR2 SYGVKD, per germline. The CDR3 coding sequence is TGTGCCATCAGTGGTAGGCAGGGGCCGTCTCACGAGCAGTACTTC. Protein sequence: CAISGRQGPSHEQYF.

The chain uses TRBV29-1 and TRBJ2-5; either TRBD1 or TRBD2 may fit D (5 bases each). The CDR3 sequence is 11 residues long. Trimming stripped 4 bases from V and 5 bases from J, with 8 bases between. The germline gives CDR1 SQVTM, CDR2 ANQGSEA. The CDR3 DNA is TGCAGCGTTGGGGGCGGGGAGACCCAGTACTTC. Its translation: CSVGGGETQYF.